This TCR beta chain was obtained from a study of T cell repertoires in cytomegalovirus infection. Study-wide background: Public signatures in TCR beta pointed to CMV infection and matching HLA type.

V trimming: 4 bases; J trimming: 5 bases; junction bases outside the gene matches: 9. The V gene's germline CDR1 is LNHDA and CDR2 SQIVND (reference sequence). This CDR3 region has 16 residues. Regarding the study as a whole: Summed frequency of public TCR beta families distinguished CMV carriers with the relevant HLA. HLA-C-restricted CMV-specific TCR beta clonotypes were dominant in the ex vivo response.

MiXCR, applied by TCRdb to the reads, yields one record per CDR3 protein. The sample records approximately 500,000 distinct CDR3 sequences, around 27% being singletons. This clonotype appeared a few times. Its cognate antigen is unknown. The TCR comes from a human donor in good health (CMV status not recorded). Some clones in this sample may be carry-over from other donors' samples. The V and J genes are TRBV19 and TRBJ2-1, with 9 positions matching TRBD2. Sequenced: PBMCs. This CDR3 reads CASSKTSGDINNEQFF. The CDR3 DNA is TGTGCCAGTAGTAAGACTAGCGGAGACATAAACAATGAGCAGTTCTTC.